Sequencing of this TCR beta chain was carried out in a study of cytomegalovirus exposure and HLA in healthy donors. TCRdb keeps only in-frame clones here, not all; method: immunoSEQ multiplex PCR. The sample has 180,000 or so clones, about 79% seen once. The roughly 120-subject validation cohort, separate from the approximately 640-subject first cohort, included the donors. Overall study results and limits: The study labeled 150 to 200 TCR beta chains cytomegalovirus-associated. Within the 95 to 150 validation repertoires, first-cohort TCR clusters tended to co-occur, according to a later analysis. Specificity of three CMV-associated chains for CMV antigens was verified in vitro.

Trimming pared 4 bases from V and 8 bases from J, leaving 8 bases between. CDR3 length: 11 amino acids. Germline CDR1 and CDR2: MDHEN and SYDVKM. As for this clone: Its matching antigen is unknown.

This receptor was obtained from a woman in her 30s in good health and CMV-seropositive. V is TRBV28 and J is TRBJ1-2, with D uncertain. Source material: PBMCs. For the CDR3, the DNA is TGTGCCAGCAGTTCCCCGAGGGGCTACACCTTC. Translating gives CASSSPRGYTF.